One T cell receptor (beta chain) is described in this entry. These data are taken from a study of blood T cell repertoires in COVID-19. On the study more broadly: The origin of the acute and convalescent COVID-19 samples was the United States, Italy and Spain. From T cells, B-cell-depleted T cells, or PBMCs came the material, which was cDNA or gDNA.

Per the study methods: Counts of nucleated cells, estimated from reference gene primer amplification, were obtained. Profiled with immunoSEQ multiplex PCR; TCRdb holds only in-frame clones, not every one. Clonal size and the V and J genes are those of that table, whereas D and trimming came from the DNA. The top ten hold 7.8% of the sample, which has roughly 290,000 clones, roughly 86% seen once. This CDR3 is 13 amino acids long. The V and J ends lost 1 base and 7 bases respectively, with 9 bases between them. Germline lookup yields CDR1 SGHRS and CDR2 YFSETQ. The TCR sequence derives from a woman aged 45 to 65 who had recovered from COVID-19. The V call is TRBV5-1, the J call TRBJ2-1; no reliable D call. The specimen sequenced was peripheral blood. The CDR3 region is CASSLSPENEQFF. Written as DNA, the CDR3 is TGCGCCAGCAGCTTGAGCCCCGAGAATGAGCAGTTCTTC.